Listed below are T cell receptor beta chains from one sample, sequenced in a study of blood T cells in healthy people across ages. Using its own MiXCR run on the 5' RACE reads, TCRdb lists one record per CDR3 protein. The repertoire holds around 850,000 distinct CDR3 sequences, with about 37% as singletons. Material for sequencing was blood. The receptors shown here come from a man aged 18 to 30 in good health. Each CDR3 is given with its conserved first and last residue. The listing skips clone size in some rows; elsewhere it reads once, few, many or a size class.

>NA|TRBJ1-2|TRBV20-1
CSARSRGNYGYTF
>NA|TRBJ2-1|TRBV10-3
CAISEAGTADNEQFF
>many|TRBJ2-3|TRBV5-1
CASSTLTSGPTDTQYF
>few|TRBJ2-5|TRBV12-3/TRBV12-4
CASTMIVRGNEQYF
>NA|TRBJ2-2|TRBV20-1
CSAREARGQVFGGSADTGELFF
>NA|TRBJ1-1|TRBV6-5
CASLEAGNTEAFF
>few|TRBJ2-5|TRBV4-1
CASSQLGRETQYF
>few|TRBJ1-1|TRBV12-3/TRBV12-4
CASSPDRLLRTGGNTEAFF
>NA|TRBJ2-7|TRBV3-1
CASSQDLTRRHEQYF
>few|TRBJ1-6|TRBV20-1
CSARVGASFSPLHF
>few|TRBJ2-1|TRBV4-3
CASSQPRGRPLLNEQFF
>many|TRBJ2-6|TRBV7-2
CASSFTGGSGANVLTF
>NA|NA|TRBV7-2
CASSFRFLSNEQYF
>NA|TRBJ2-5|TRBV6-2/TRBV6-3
CASSSLISGQRRLTQYF
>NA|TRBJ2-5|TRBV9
CASSVNLRGSEYF
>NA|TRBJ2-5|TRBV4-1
CASNLGTGVGRTQYF
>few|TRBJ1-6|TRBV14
CASSQVRGSGSPLHF
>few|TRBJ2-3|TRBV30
CAWSVPGTQTQYF
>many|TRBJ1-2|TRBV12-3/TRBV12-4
CASSLGVLGYGYTF
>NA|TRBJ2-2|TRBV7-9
CASSSGRDGELFF
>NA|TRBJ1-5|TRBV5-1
CASPRRGGQPQHF
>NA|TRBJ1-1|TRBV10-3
CAISDYPVGENTEAFF
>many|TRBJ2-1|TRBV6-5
CASSYSGYSPDSYNEQFF
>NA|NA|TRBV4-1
CASSQSRAGTQYF
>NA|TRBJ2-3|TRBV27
CASSLTAGARTDTQYF
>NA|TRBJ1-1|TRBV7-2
CASSPATWAEAFF
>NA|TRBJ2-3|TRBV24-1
CATSRPGTPDTQYF
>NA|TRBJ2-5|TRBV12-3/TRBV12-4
CASSLGVRGLQETQYF
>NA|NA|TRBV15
CATSALGCEETQYF
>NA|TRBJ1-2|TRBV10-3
CAIRPTGPNYGYTF
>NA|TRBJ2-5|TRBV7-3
CASSPNVGSQRETQYF
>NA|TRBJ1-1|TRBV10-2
CASLRALLGGGTEAFF
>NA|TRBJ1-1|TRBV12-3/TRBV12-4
CASSLGQKKAAFF
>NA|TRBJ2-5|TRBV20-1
CSSKLGTEAGGAQYF
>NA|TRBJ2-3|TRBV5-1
CASSSGGQRPTDTQYF
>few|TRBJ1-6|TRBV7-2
CASSLVGQAQSPLHF
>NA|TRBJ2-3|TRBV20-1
CSARKGGTTDTQYF
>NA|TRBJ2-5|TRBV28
CASSFWSGGTVETQYF
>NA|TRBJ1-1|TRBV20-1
CSAGRTEYTEAFF
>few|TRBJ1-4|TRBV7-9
CASSLVRGGGEKLFF
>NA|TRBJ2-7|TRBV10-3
CAISLRDDEQYF
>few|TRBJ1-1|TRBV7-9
CASLPGQGRAEAFF
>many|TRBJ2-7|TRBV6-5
CASTRGQGYEQYF
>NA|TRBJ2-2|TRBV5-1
CASSLGPNTRELFF
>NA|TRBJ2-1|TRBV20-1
CSAPTSGNEQFF
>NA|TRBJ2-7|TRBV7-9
CASSSGQSFYEQYF
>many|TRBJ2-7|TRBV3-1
CASSHYYEQYF
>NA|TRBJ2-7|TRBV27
CASSCSVGYEQYF
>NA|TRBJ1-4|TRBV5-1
CASSFRGGTSEKLFF